The 10 T cell receptor beta chains below were found in one sample sequenced in a study of regulatory T cells in long-lasting Graves disease. Investigators prepared the TCR beta libraries by applying iRepertoire HTBI primers and Arm-PCR of CDR3 regions. Each CDR3 protein gets one entry after TCRdb re-called the multiplex PCR reads with MiXCR. The table shows approximately 360,000 distinct CDR3 sequences, with roughly 10% occurring only once. This sample's time point: newly diagnosed GD, antithyroid drugs for less than 3 months. The TCR library was made from RNA that had been extracted from PBMCs in TRIzol. The same sample was also studied in work on T cells in Graves' hyperthyroidism and ophthalmopathy.

The starting material was peripheral blood mononuclear cells (PBMCs), obtained at new diagnosis, from a patient treated with antithyroid drugs. These TCRs come from a young woman with Graves disease.

This clonotype occurred many times. This CDR3 is missing its conserved last phenylalanine or tryptophan, likely due to a read error. The DNA is left out, because the CDR3 cannot be placed on it with certainty; the CDR3 is given as TCRdb lists it. The chain links TRBV2 to TRBJ1-1; the D call in the table, TRBD1, was not verified against the DNA. The length of the CDR3 is 9 amino acids, counting both ends. Germline V CDR1 and CDR2: SNHLY, FYNNEI. The CDR3 reads CASSDSDRR.

This clonotype turned up a few times. The V call is TRBV6-1, the J call TRBJ1-2; tentative D call: TRBD1 (5 bases). The CDR3 contains 15 residues. Between the trimmed V and J ends, which lost 7 bases and 6 bases, there was a span of 21 bases. Germline V gene sequence: CDR1 MNHNS, CDR2 SASEGT. CDR3 sequence (DNA): TGTGCCAGCACCGCGACAGATCCCTTAACTAATGGCTACACCTTC. Its protein is CASTATDPLTNGYTF.

Regarding this clonotype: A much larger clonotype is one base distant, so this may be a read error. The chain uses TRBV6-5 and TRBJ2-7; D is ambiguous. Looked up from germline, CDR1 is MNHEY and CDR2 is SVGAGI. The CDR3 length is 13 residues. CDR3 bases: TGTGCCAGCAGTTACACGGCGTCCTACGGGCAGTACGTC. This encodes CASSYTASYGQYV.

At least ten counts were recorded for this clonotype. J is TRBJ1-6 and V is TRBV27; tentative D call: TRBD1 (5 bases). Germline CDR1 reads MNHEY; CDR2 reads SMNVEV (reference sequence). Trimming stripped 4 bases from V and 7 bases from J, with 11 bases between. The CDR3 contains 14 residues. DNA for the CDR3: TGTGCCAGCAGTTCGGGGGTCCTGAATTCACCCCTCCACTTT. Its translation is CASSSGVLNSPLHF.

This clonotype was seen repeatedly, ten times or more. The chain uses TRBV12-3 or TRBV12-4 and TRBJ1-1; TRBD1 matches 7 bases. This CDR3 is 15 amino acids long. The V and J ends lost 5 bases and 1 base, in that order; junction bases with no gene match: 7. Here the CDR3 DNA reads TGTGCCAGCAGTCCCAGGGACAGAAGGAACACTGAAGCTTTCTTT. The encoded protein is CASSPRDRRNTEAFF.

This clonotype came up a few times. A much larger clone lies a single base off, so this may be a read error. The rearrangement links TRBV28 to TRBJ1-2; D is unclear. From germline, CDR1 is MDHEN and CDR2 SYDVKM. The CDR3 consists of 15 residues. The CDR3 nucleotides are TGTGCCAGCAGCCCCCGGAACAGAGGGAGCTATGGCCACACCTTC. The encoded protein is CASSPRNRGSYGHTF.

The chain has TRBV7-9 and TRBJ2-1; no firm D call. The V gene lost 3 bases and the J gene lost 9 bases, with 9 bases spanning the gap. CDR3 length: 12 residues. Germline-derived CDR1 and CDR2 are SEHNR and FQNEAQ (reference sequence). CDR3 coding DNA: TGTGCCAGCAGCTTCCTCTCACCTGAGCAGTTCTTC. Translating it yields CASSFLSPEQFF.

This clonotype has a single count. A much larger clone differs by one base, so this may be a read error. The J gene is TRBJ2-1, the V gene TRBV6-1; the match to TRBD2 covers 12 bases. This CDR3 is 19 amino acids long. The germline gives CDR1 MNHNS, CDR2 SASEGT. J lost 7 bases, V lost 6 bases, and 19 bases had no gene match. CDR3 amino acids: CASSHATTSGRSIRNEQFF. For the CDR3, the DNA is TGTGCCAGCAGCCACGCCACCACTAGCGGGAGGAGCATACGGAATGAGCAGTTCTTC.

The V call is TRBV18, the J call TRBJ1-6, with D possibly being TRBD1 (6 bases). The V end was cut by 4 bases, the J end by 4 bases, with 14 bases between. CDR1 is KGHSH and CDR2 is LQKENI in the germline V gene. The CDR3 consists of 16 residues. The CDR3 nucleotides are TGTGCCAGCTCACTACCAGGGACACTATATAATTCACCCCTCCACTTT. It codes for CASSLPGTLYNSPLHF.

This clonotype was seen repeatedly, ten times or more. This sequence joins TRBV6-1 and TRBJ1-1; 7 nucleotides line up with TRBD1. The V gene's germline CDR1 is MNHNS and CDR2 SASEGT. The CDR3 totals 13 residues. Trimming cost V 10 bases and J 0 bases; bases outside gene matches: 5. CDR3 residues: CATRGAMNTEAFF. DNA for the CDR3: TGTGCCACCAGGGGGGCGATGAACACTGAAGCTTTCTTT.